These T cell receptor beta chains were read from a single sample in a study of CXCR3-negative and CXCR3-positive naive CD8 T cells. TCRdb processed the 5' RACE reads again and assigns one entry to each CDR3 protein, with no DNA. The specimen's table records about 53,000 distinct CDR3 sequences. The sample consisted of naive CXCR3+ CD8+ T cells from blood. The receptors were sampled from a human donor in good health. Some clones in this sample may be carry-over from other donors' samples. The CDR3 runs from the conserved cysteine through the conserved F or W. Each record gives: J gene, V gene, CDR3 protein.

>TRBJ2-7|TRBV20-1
CSAGDGSYEQYF
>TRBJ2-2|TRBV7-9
CASSPAWAPTGELFF
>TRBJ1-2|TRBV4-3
CASSQAGGPYGYTF
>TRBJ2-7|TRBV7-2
CASSGLAGRAAAQQYF
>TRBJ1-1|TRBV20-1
CSASAQGSITEAFF
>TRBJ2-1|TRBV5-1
CASSPRLDRNEQFF
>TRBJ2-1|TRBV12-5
CASAVYNEQFF
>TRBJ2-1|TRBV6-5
CASSIRDSLYNEQFF
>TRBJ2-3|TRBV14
CASSQYDGIGADTQYF
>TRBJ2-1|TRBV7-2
CASSLGGGGADNEQFF
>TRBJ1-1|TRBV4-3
CASSQDQENEAFF
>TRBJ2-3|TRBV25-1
CASRERTDTQYF
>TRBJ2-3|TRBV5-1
CASSRQLAGGGTDTQYF
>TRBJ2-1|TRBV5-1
CASSLVFLAGGSASNEQFF
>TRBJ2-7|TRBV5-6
CASSLYYEQYF
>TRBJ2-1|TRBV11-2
CASSNSGQVHEQFF
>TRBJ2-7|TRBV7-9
CASSLRNTPGIQYF
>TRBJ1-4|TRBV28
CASSLWGMDQGIGKLFF
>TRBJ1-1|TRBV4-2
CASSPRGPAEAFF
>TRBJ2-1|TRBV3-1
CASSPPFSNEQFF
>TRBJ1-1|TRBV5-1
CASRPDSSLNTEAFF
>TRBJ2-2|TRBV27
CASSLGSPDTAGELFF
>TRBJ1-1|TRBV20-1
CSAREGSGEAFF
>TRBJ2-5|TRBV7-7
CASSTSGGNFETQYF
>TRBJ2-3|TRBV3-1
CASSQDWAGVYTDTQYF
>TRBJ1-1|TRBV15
CATRTGPTEAFF
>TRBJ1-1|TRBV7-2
CASSSDRTEAFF
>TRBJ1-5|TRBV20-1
CSARDGTGDGNQPQHF
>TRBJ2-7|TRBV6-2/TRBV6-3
CASSEDSLTTGRYF
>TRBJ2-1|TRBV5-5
CASSPRGGADEQFF
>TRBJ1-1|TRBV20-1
CSARSTTGTGYDFF
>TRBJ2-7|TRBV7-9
CASRPLGTYEQYF
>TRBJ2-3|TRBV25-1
CASSVLAGGQDTQYF
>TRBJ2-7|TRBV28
CASSLTDIYEQYF
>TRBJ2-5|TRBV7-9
CASRGPGTAEETQYF
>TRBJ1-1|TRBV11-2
CASSFRPGQLNTEAFF
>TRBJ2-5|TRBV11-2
CASSPGAGNGETQYF
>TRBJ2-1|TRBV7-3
CASSPLGPSLGEYNEQFF
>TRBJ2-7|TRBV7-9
CASSLEAFGYEQYF
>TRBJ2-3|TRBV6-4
CASSDSTEGNTQYF
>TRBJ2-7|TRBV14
CASSQGTGPSYGQYF